A selection of T cell receptor beta chains follows, all from one sample in a study of T-cell memory formation after mild COVID-19. MiXCR, run by TCRdb on the 5' RACE reads, gives a single entry per CDR3 protein. The profile shows roughly 400,000 distinct CDR3 sequences, about 24% of them singletons. Sequencing input: PBMCs or a T cell subset sorted from them (not recorded which). The receptors come from an adult woman who had mild COVID-19 (a few samples of this study predate the infection). Cell type and time point are not known. Each CDR3 is given without its conserved first and last residue.

TRBV7-9,ASSLVAVSGNTIY
TRBV11-3,ASSLQGEQETQY
TRBV4-3,ASSRGSSPMNTEAF
TRBV3-1,ASRETGKNTEAF
TRBV5-1,ASSLFPLTSYHEQF
TRBV29-1,SVERGYEAF
TRBV12-3/TRBV12-4,ASSLSQGNQPQH
TRBV6-6,ASDPTGHQPQH
TRBV5-1,ASSSTPGQKLF
TRBV5-1,ASSVSGWTDTQY
TRBV24-1,ATSGGGTEAF
TRBV20-1,SARDRGGNLDTQY
TRBV30,AWSVEGNQPQH
TRBV19,ASSARTSGRALDTQY
TRBV24-1,ATSDPYSGGSVGTDEQF
TRBV12-3/TRBV12-4,ASSLEPAKFYSNQPQH
TRBV7-2,ASSSGTSGGADTQY
TRBV5-5,ASSLASGDYEQY
TRBV6-6,ASRRTSGNTGELF
TRBV7-2,ASSLSLAGGGEQY
TRBV3-1,ASSFGTGAGYEQY
TRBV11-2,ASSLVLLGVNEQF
TRBV24-1,ATSDNTGQGAQETQY
TRBV6-2/TRBV6-3,ASSGPLAASYNEQF
TRBV7-9,ASSSWTSGRGDTQY
TRBV20-1,SARDATYNQPQH
TRBV7-2,ASKGYGNQPQH
TRBV7-9,ASRPTFSREWETQY
TRBV6-5,ASSDTGTGSHEQY
TRBV3-1,ASSQDEILNTEAF
TRBV10-2,ASRSTSGGDEQY
TRBV20-1,SGEVGRGYDEQY
TRBV18,ASSPQGAGSNQPQH
TRBV25-1,ASSEGTGYGYT
TRBV5-5,ASSSNRDSVNTEAF
TRBV24-1,ATSDLDNMDQETQY
TRBV5-1,ASTRSTGLANTGELF
TRBV29-1,SVRDNQNTDTQY
TRBV7-2,ASSFTGPNYGYT
TRBV7-9,ASSPQGPSEAF
TRBV25-1,ASMAGGYEQY
TRBV5-1,ASRGEPGTATEAF
TRBV13,ASSPWGGQETQY
TRBV7-2,ASSRAFSYEQY
TRBV30,AWSARGDYGYT
TRBV12-3/TRBV12-4,ASTEGGGWVAEAF
TRBV30,AWTPRGLANTEAF
TRBV20-1,SAILVNTEAF
TRBV7-8,ASSQRESPGANVLT
TRBV28,ASSLGTGKNIQY
TRBV7-9,ASSRDKPSSGNTIY
TRBV29-1,SVERDKNTEAF
TRBV7-8,ASSSLAGAALSYNEQF
TRBV4-1,ASSQGAPGLADYKAQY
TRBV6-5,ASSYPDSTGYT